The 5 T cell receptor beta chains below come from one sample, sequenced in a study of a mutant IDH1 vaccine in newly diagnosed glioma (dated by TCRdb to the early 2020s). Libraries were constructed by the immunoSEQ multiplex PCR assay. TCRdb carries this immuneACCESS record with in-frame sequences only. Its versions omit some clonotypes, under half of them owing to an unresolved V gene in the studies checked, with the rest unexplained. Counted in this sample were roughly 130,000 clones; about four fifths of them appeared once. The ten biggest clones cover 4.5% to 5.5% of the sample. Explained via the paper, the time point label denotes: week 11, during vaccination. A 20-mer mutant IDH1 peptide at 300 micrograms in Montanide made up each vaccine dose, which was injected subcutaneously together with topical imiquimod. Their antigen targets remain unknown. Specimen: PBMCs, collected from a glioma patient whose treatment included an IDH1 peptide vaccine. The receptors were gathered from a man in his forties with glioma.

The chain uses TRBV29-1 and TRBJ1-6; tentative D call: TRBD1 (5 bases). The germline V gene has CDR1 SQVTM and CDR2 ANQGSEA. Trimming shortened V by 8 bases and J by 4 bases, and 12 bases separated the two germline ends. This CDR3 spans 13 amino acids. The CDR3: CSPEGLYNSPLHF. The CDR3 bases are TGCAGCCCCGAGGGGTTATATAATTCACCCCTCCACTTT.

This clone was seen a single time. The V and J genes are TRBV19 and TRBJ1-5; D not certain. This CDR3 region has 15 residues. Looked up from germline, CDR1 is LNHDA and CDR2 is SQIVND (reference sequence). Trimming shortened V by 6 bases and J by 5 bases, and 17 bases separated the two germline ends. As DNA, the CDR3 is TGTGCCAGTAGCCTATACCTCCTAGGCGATCAGCCCCAGCATTTT. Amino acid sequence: CASSLYLLGDQPQHF.

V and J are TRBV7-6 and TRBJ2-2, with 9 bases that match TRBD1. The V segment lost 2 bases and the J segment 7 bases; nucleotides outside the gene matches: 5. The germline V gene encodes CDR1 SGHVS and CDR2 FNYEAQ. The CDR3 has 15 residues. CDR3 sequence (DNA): TGTGCCAGCAGCTTACCGGGACAGGGAAGCGGGGAGCTGTTTTTT. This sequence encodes CASSLPGQGSGELFF. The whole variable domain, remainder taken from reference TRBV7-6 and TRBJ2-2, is GAGVSQSPRYKVTKRGQDVALRCDPISGHVSLYWYRQALGQGPEFLTYFNYEAQQDKSGLPNDRFSAERPEGSISTLTIQRTEQRDSAMYRCASSLPGQGSGELFFGEGSRLTVL.

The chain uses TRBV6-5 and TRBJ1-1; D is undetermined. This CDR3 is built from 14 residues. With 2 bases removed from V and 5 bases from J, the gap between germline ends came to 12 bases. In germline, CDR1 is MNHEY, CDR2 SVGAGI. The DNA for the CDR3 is TGTGCCAGCAGTTACAGTCCAGGCCAGACTGAAGCTTTCTTT. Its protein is CASSYSPGQTEAFF.

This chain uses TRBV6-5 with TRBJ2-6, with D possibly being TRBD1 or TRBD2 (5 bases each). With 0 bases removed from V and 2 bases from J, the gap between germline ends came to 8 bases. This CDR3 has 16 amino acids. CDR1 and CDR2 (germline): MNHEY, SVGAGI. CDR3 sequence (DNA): TGTGCCAGCAGTTACTCAGGGACGGCTGGGGCCAACGTCCTGACTTTC. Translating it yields CASSYSGTAGANVLTF.